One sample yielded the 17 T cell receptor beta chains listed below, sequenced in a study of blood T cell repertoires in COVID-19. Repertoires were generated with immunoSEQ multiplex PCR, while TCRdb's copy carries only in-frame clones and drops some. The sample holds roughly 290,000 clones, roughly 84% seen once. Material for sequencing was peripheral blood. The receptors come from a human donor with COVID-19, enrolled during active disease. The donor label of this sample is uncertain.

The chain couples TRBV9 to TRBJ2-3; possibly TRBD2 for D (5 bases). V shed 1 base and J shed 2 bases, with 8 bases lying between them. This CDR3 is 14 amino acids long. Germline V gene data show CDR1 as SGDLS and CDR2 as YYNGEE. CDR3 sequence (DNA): TGTGCCAGCAGCGTATTAGCGATCACAGATACGCAGTATTTT. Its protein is CASSVLAITDTQYF.

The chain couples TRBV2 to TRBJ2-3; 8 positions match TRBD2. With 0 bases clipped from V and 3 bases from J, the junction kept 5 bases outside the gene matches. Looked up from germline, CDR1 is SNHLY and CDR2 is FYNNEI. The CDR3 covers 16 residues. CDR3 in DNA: TGTGCCAGCAGTGAAGCCCTAGCGGGTGGTACAGATACGCAGTATTTT. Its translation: CASSEALAGGTDTQYF.

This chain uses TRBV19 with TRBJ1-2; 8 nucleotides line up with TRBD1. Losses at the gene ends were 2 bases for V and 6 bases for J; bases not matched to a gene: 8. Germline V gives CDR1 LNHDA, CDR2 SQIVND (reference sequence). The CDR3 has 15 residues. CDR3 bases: TGTGCCAGTAGTATAATACTGACAGGGGATAATGGCTACACCTTC. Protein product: CASSIILTGDNGYTF.

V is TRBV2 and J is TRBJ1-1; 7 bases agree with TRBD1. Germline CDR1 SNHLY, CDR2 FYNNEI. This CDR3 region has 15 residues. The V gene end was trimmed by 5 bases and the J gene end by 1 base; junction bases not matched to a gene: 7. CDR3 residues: CASSRPTGQNTEAFF. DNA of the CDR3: TGTGCCAGCAGTCGTCCGACAGGGCAGAACACTGAAGCTTTCTTT.

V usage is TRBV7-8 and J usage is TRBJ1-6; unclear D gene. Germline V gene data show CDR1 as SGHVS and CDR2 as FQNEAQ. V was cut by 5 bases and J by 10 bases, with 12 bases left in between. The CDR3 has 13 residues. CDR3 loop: CASSHGDGSPLHF. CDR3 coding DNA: TGTGCCAGCAGCCACGGGGATGGGTCACCCCTCCACTTT. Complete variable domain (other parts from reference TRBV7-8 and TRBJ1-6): GAGVSQSPRYKVAKRGQDVALRCDPISGHVSLFWYQQALGQGPEFLTYFQNEAQLDKSGLPSDRFFAERPEGSVSTLKIQRTQQEDSAVYLCASSHGDGSPLHFGNGTRLTVT.

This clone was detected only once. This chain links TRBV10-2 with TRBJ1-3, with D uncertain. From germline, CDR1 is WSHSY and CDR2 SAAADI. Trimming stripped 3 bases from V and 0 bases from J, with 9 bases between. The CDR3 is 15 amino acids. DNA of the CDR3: TGCGCCAGCAGTGACGAGGGCCACTCTGGAAACACCATATATTTT. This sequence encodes CASSDEGHSGNTIYF.

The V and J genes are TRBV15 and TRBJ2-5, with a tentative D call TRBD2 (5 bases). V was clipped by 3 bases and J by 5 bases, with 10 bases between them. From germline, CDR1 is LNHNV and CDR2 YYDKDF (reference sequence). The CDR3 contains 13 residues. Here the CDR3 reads CATSRHRGETQYF. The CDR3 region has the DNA TGTGCCACCAGCAGGCATAGAGGGGAGACCCAGTACTTC.

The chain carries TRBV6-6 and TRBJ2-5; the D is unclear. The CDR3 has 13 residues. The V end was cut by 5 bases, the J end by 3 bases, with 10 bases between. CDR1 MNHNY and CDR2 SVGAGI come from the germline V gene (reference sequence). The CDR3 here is CASSPQAEETQYF. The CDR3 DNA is TGTGCCAGCAGTCCCCAAGCCGAAGAGACCCAGTACTTC.

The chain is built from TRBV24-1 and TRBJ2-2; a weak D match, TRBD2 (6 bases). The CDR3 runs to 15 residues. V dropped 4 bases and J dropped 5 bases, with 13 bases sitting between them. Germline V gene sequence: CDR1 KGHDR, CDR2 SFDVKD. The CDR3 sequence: CATSDASEITGELFF. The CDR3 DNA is TGTGCCACCAGTGACGCTAGCGAGATAACCGGGGAGCTGTTTTTT.

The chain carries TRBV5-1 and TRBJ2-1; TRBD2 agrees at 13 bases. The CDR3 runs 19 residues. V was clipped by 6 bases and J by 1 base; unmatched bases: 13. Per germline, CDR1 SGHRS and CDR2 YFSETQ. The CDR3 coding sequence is TGCGCCAGCAAATTATACGGGACTAGCGGGATAAGATCCTACAATGAGCAGTTCTTC. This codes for CASKLYGTSGIRSYNEQFF.

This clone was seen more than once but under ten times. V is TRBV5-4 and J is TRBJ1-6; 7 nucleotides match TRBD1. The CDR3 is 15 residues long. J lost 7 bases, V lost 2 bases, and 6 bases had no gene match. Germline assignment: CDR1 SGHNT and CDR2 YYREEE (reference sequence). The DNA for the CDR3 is TGTGCCAGCAGCTTCTCCGGGACAGACAATTCACCCCTCCACTTT. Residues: CASSFSGTDNSPLHF.

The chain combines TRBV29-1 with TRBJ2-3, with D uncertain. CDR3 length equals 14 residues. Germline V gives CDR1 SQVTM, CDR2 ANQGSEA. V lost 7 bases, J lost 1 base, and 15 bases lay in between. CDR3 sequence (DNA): TGCAGCGCCCGACTTGCGTACGGCACAGATACGCAGTATTTT. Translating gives CSARLAYGTDTQYF.

DNA for the CDR3: TGTGCCAGCAGTTTAAGGCGGACAGGGGGCTACGAGCAGTACTTC. Translated, it gives CASSLRRTGGYEQYF. The V gene is TRBV27, the J gene TRBJ2-7, with 10 bases aligning to TRBD1. The V and J ends lost 2 bases and 3 bases, in that order; junction bases with no gene match: 4. This CDR3 contains 15 residues. Germline CDR1 reads MNHEY; CDR2 reads SMNVEV (reference sequence).

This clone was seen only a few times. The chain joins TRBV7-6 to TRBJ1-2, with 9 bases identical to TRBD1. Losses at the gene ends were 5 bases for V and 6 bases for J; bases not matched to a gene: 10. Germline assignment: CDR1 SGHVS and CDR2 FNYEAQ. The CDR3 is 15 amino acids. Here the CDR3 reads CASSAQGQGRDGYTF. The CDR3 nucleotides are TGTGCCAGCAGCGCCCAGGGACAGGGAAGGGATGGCTACACCTTC.

The CDR3 loop is CASSQTGLAAGRASTDTQYF. CDR3 in DNA: TGCGCCAGCAGCCAGACGGGACTAGCGGCGGGGCGGGCTAGCACAGATACGCAGTATTTT. The V call is TRBV4-3, the J call TRBJ2-3; TRBD2 aligns across 11 bases. The CDR3 covers 20 residues. Trimming took 3 bases from V and 0 from J; bases not matched to a gene: 14. Germline loops: CDR1 LGHNA, CDR2 YSLEER.

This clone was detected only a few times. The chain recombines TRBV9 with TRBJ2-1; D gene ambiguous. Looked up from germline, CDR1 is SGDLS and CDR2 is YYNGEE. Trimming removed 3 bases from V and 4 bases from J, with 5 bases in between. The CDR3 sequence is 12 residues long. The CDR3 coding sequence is TGTGCCAGCAGCGCCTCTTACAATGAGCAGTTCTTC. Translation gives CASSASYNEQFF.

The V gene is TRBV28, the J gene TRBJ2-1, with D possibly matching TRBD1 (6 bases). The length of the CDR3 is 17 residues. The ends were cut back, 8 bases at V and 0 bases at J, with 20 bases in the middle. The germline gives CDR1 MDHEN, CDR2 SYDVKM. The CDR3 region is CASGRNRAVSSYNEQFF. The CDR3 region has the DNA TGTGCCAGCGGAAGGAACAGGGCAGTTAGCTCCTACAATGAGCAGTTCTTC.